This T cell receptor (beta chain) emerged from a study of Ad26.COV2.S vaccination and SARS-CoV-2 variants. Of note for this clone: Its specificity is unknown.

The ends were cut back, 7 bases at V and 1 base at J, with 13 bases in the middle. CDR3 size: 14 residues. CDR1 is MNHEY and CDR2 is SVGAGI in the germline V gene. Sequencing was performed with immunoSEQ multiplex PCR; in TCRdb, only in-frame clones are kept and a portion is missing. The sample contains 300,000 to 350,000 clones, roughly 88% of which appear only once. Study-wide results and limits: Comparable non-spike TCR breadth was observed in vaccine and placebo recipients.

The treatment is: 15 to 20 received Ad26.COV2.S at low or high dose, single or two shots; roughly five received placebo; per-sample allocation not given. Collection of the samples took place on day 63 after the first injection of vaccine or placebo. The J gene is TRBJ1-1, the V gene TRBV6-5; D is perhaps TRBD1 (5 bases). The sample in question was peripheral blood, obtained in a trial of Ad26.COV2.S vaccine versus placebo. The sequence derives from a person between 18 and 60 years old who received the Ad26.COV2.S COVID-19 vaccine or a placebo. The CDR3 sequence is CASTLTGTNTEAFF. The CDR3 DNA reads TGTGCCAGCACCCTAACAGGAACGAACACTGAAGCTTTCTTT.